This entry features one T cell receptor (beta chain) sequence. Its specificity is unknown. Trimming removed 2 bases at V and 5 bases at J, with 10 bases between. Germline V gene data show CDR1 as SGHAT and CDR2 as FQDESV (reference sequence). The length of the CDR3 is 14 residues. Sequenced by immunoSEQ multiplex PCR; TCRdb stores in-frame clones only, minus some. Among about 320,000 clones listed, roughly 80% were seen once. The sample originates from a study of Ad26.COV2.S vaccination and SARS-CoV-2 variants. Across the study: Participants got Ad26.COV2.S intramuscularly, once or twice 56 days apart. Whole-study findings and limits: Measurement of non-spike TCR breadth gave similar results in vaccine and placebo recipients.

As for treatment: 19 received Ad26.COV2.S at low or high dose, single or two shots; about 5 received placebo; per-sample allocation not given. All samples were drawn on day 63, counting from the first vaccine or placebo injection. Sample: peripheral blood, taken in a trial of Ad26.COV2.S vaccine versus placebo. This clonotype originated in a person between 18 and 65 years old who received the Ad26.COV2.S COVID-19 vaccine or a placebo. The chain joins TRBV11-1 to TRBJ2-1; possibly TRBD2 for D (5 bases). The CDR3 nucleotides read TGTGCCAGCAGCTTATATTACGGGGACAATGAGCAGTTCTTC. Translated: CASSLYYGDNEQFF. The full variable domain, rest sourced from reference TRBV11-1 and TRBJ2-1, is EAEVAQSPRYKITEKSQAVAFWCDPISGHATLYWYRQILGQGPELLVQFQDESVVDDSQLPKDRFSAERLKGVDSTLKIQPAELGDSAMYLCASSLYYGDNEQFFGPGTRLTVL.